A selection of T cell receptor beta chains follows, all from one sample in a study of blood T cell repertoires in COVID-19. Profiled with immunoSEQ multiplex PCR; TCRdb holds only in-frame clones, not every one. The table records about 250,000 clones, approximately 86% of them present only once. The material sequenced was peripheral blood. Receptors were obtained from a woman aged 60 to 75 who had recovered from COVID-19. Each CDR3 is given with its conserved first and last residue. A D gene is named only where the DNA matches it firmly. Clone size is given for some rows only: seen once, a few or many times, or a class if the clone is expanded.

D gene,J gene,V gene,clone size,CDR3 protein,CDR3 DNA
TRBD2,TRBJ2-3,TRBV24-1,.,CATRNSGGTDTQYF,TGTGCCACCAGAAACAGCGGGGGCACAGATACGCAGTATTTT
.,TRBJ2-6,TRBV23-1,.,CASSQSRVWGANVLTF,TGCGCCAGCAGTCAATCGAGGGTATGGGGGGCCAACGTCCTGACTTTC
.,TRBJ2-3,TRBV5-1,.,CASTRPQEGDTQYF,TGCGCCAGCACGAGACCGCAGGAGGGAGATACGCAGTATTTT
TRBD1,TRBJ1-1,TRBV4-3,.,CASSQDGTVNTEAFF,TGCGCCAGCAGCCAAGATGGGACAGTGAACACTGAAGCTTTCTTT
TRBD1,TRBJ1-2,TRBV6-5,.,CASIKGDSGTYGYTF,TGTGCCAGCATCAAAGGGGACAGCGGCACTTATGGCTACACCTTC
.,TRBJ1-1,TRBV2,.,CASSDQGGNTEAFF,TGTGCCAGCAGTGATCAAGGGGGGAACACTGAAGCTTTCTTT
.,TRBJ2-7,TRBV5-1,few,CASSLAGGALYEQYF,TGCGCCAGCAGCTTGGCGGGGGGCGCTTTATACGAGCAGTACTTC
.,TRBJ2-2,TRBV5-5,.,CASSFESGELFF,TGTGCCAGCAGCTTCGAGTCCGGGGAGCTGTTTTTT
.,TRBJ1-5,TRBV2,.,CASSALTLTSQPQHF,TGTGCCAGCAGTGCCCTTACTCTGACTAGTCAGCCCCAGCATTTT
TRBD2,TRBJ2-1,TRBV28,.,CASTTSGGPHEQFF,TGTGCCAGCACCACTAGCGGGGGTCCGCATGAGCAGTTCTTC
TRBD1,TRBJ1-1,TRBV5-1,.,CASKMTGGSYTEAFF,TGCGCCAGCAAAATGACAGGGGGCAGTTACACTGAAGCTTTCTTT
.,TRBJ1-5,TRBV28,.,CASSLVRVGQPQHF,TGTGCCAGCAGTTTGGTGAGGGTGGGCCAGCCCCAGCATTTT
TRBD2,TRBJ2-5,TRBV6-5,.,CASRWTSGEETQYF,TGTGCCAGCCGTTGGACTAGCGGGGAAGAGACCCAGTACTTC
TRBD2,TRBJ2-3,TRBV7-6,.,CASSMTSGGYTQYF,TGTGCCAGCAGCATGACTAGCGGGGGCTATACGCAGTATTTT
.,TRBJ1-2,TRBV20-1,.,CSARVPAGYTF,TGCAGTGCTAGAGTCCCCGCGGGCTACACCTTC
TRBD1,TRBJ2-7,TRBV19,.,CASSSWDRGYEQYF,TGTGCCAGTAGTTCTTGGGACAGGGGCTACGAGCAGTACTTC
TRBD2,TRBJ2-1,TRBV19,few,CASSIDGGLAAYNEQFF,TGTGCCAGTAGTATAGATGGCGGGCTAGCGGCCTACAATGAGCAGTTCTTC
TRBD1,TRBJ1-6,TRBV4-3,once,CASSQDTGAVALLHF,TGCGCCAGCAGCCAAGATACAGGGGCCGTAGCTCTCCTCCACTTT
.,TRBJ1-2,TRBV28,.,CASRLPYGYTF,TGTGCCAGCAGACTTCCTTATGGCTACACCTTC
.,TRBJ1-2,TRBV3-1/TRBV3-2,few,CASGGAYYGYTF,TGTGCCAGTGGGGGCGCCTACTATGGCTACACCTTC
TRBD1,TRBJ1-2,TRBV7-2,.,CASSFGTGGFYGYTF,TGTGCCAGCAGCTTCGGGACAGGGGGCTTTTATGGCTACACCTTC
TRBD1,TRBJ1-5,TRBV4-2,few,CASSPRGENNQPQHF,TGTGCCAGCAGCCCCAGGGGGGAGAACAATCAGCCCCAGCATTTT
.,TRBJ1-5,TRBV7-2,.,CASSLGVVAAQPQHF,TGTGCCAGCAGCTTAGGGGTCGTGGCAGCGCAGCCCCAGCATTTT
.,TRBJ1-1,TRBV21-1,.,CASSNRRRLNTEAFF,TGTGCCAGCAGCAACCGGAGACGCTTGAACACTGAAGCTTTCTTT
.,TRBJ2-3,TRBV19,.,CASSISVSPLSTDTQYF,TGTGCCAGTAGTATATCAGTCAGTCCCCTTAGCACAGATACGCAGTATTTT
TRBD2,TRBJ2-2,TRBV5-1,.,CASSPTLRGNAGELFF,TGCGCCAGCAGCCCTACCTTGCGGGGGAACGCCGGGGAGCTGTTTTTT
.,TRBJ1-4,TRBV27,.,CASSSRFQAVNEKLFF,TGTGCCAGCAGTTCGAGATTCCAGGCCGTTAATGAAAAACTGTTTTTT
.,TRBJ2-7,TRBV9,few,CASSVGPRPGYEQYF,TGTGCCAGCAGCGTAGGACCTCGTCCGGGTTACGAGCAGTACTTC
.,TRBJ2-2,TRBV24-1,.,CATSDPGGGPYLVGELFF,TGTGCCACCAGTGATCCCGGCGGGGGCCCCTACCTGGTCGGGGAGCTGTTTTTT
.,TRBJ2-2,TRBV21-1,.,CASSKARDSPGLAGVTTGELFF,TGTGCCAGCAGCAAAGCGCGGGACAGCCCGGGACTAGCGGGGGTGACCACCGGGGAGCTGTTTTTT
.,TRBJ2-7,TRBV19,few,CASSPYRQLYEQYF,TGTGCCAGTAGTCCGTACCGACAGCTTTACGAGCAGTACTTC
.,TRBJ1-2,TRBV9,.,CASSVNQGNYGYTF,TGTGCCAGCAGCGTAAATCAGGGGAACTATGGCTACACCTTC
.,TRBJ2-5,TRBV29-1,.,CSVEDPTVIFQETQYF,TGCAGCGTTGAAGACCCGACAGTAATCTTTCAAGAGACCCAGTACTTC
TRBD1,TRBJ1-1,TRBV2,.,CASRRTGAGTEAFF,TGTGCCAGCAGAAGAACAGGGGCGGGCACTGAAGCTTTCTTT
TRBD1,TRBJ1-6,TRBV11-3,.,CASSLGTGGTPLHF,TGTGCCAGCAGCTTAGGGACAGGGGGTACACCCCTCCACTTT
TRBD2,TRBJ2-5,TRBV11-3,.,CASSPGLAGQETQYF,TGTGCCAGCAGTCCGGGACTAGCGGGCCAAGAGACCCAGTACTTC
TRBD1,TRBJ2-3,TRBV5-1,.,CASSFGDRETDTQYF,TGCGCCAGCAGCTTTGGGGACAGGGAAACAGATACGCAGTATTTT
.,TRBJ1-3,TRBV2,.,CARSTGNTIYF,TGTGCCAGGAGCACTGGAAACACCATATATTTT
.,TRBJ1-1,TRBV12-1,once,CASSCQVNTEAFF,TGTGCCAGCAGCTGTCAGGTAAACACTGAAGCTTTCTTT
.,TRBJ1-1,TRBV9,once,CASSRVQGTEAFF,TGTGCCAGCAGCCGGGTACAGGGAACTGAAGCTTTCTTT
.,TRBJ1-4,TRBV6-2/TRBV6-3,.,CASSYSGGGNEKLFF,TGTGCCAGCAGTTACAGCGGGGGAGGTAATGAAAAACTGTTTTTT
TRBD1,TRBJ1-2,TRBV5-8,.,CASSSDRALRYTF,TGTGCCAGCAGCTCCGACAGGGCGCTTCGCTACACCTTC
.,TRBJ2-2,TRBV6-5,.,CASRGGQVTGELFF,TGTGCCAGCAGGGGAGGACAGGTCACCGGGGAGCTGTTTTTT
TRBD1,TRBJ1-1,TRBV27,.,CASTRTGGTEAFF,TGTGCCAGCACTAGGACAGGGGGCACTGAAGCTTTCTTT
TRBD2,TRBJ2-3,TRBV9,.,CASSASGGAADTQYF,TGTGCCAGCAGCGCCAGCGGGGGGGCCGCAGATACGCAGTATTTT
TRBD1,TRBJ1-1,TRBV28,.,CASKTGANTEAFF,TGTGCCAGCAAAACAGGGGCGAACACTGAAGCTTTCTTT
TRBD1,TRBJ2-7,TRBV9,.,CASSMTEGQGWREQYF,TGTGCCAGCAGCATGACTGAGGGACAGGGATGGAGGGAGCAGTACTTC
.,TRBJ2-1,TRBV7-3,.,CASSKGQGGYNEQFF,TGTGCCAGCAGCAAAGGACAGGGAGGGTACAATGAGCAGTTCTTC
TRBD1,TRBJ1-1,TRBV28,.,CASSPSPGQGASEAFF,TGTGCCAGCAGTCCCTCACCGGGACAGGGCGCCTCTGAAGCTTTCTTT
TRBD2,TRBJ2-3,TRBV7-8,.,CASSSYIAGETDTQYF,TGTGCCAGCAGCTCCTATATAGCGGGGGAGACAGATACGCAGTATTTT
.,TRBJ1-1,TRBV29-1,.,CSAAGNEAFF,TGCAGCGCGGCAGGGAACGAAGCTTTCTTT
.,TRBJ1-4,TRBV9,once,CASSVTTGEYEKLFF,TGTGCCAGCAGCGTTACGACAGGCGAGTATGAAAAACTGTTTTTT
TRBD1,TRBJ1-2,TRBV9,.,CASSMGQVNYGYTF,TGTGCCAGCAGCATGGGACAGGTAAACTATGGCTACACCTTC
TRBD1,TRBJ1-2,TRBV28,.,CASAIERGRGLGYTF,TGTGCCAGCGCGATTGAGCGGGGCAGGGGGCTTGGCTACACCTTC
TRBD1,TRBJ1-2,TRBV18,.,CASSRQGAQGYTF,TGTGCCAGCTCACGACAGGGGGCGCAAGGCTACACCTTC
.,TRBJ1-1,TRBV5-1,once,CASSLTGMGNTEAFF,TGCGCCAGCAGCTTAACAGGGATGGGGAACACTGAAGCTTTCTTT
.,TRBJ2-7,TRBV28,.,CASSSFGGARIYEQYF,TGTGCCAGCAGTTCGTTTGGTGGGGCTCGAATTTACGAGCAGTACTTC